The 2 T cell receptor beta chains given below trace back to one sample, sequenced in a study of blood T cell repertoires in COVID-19 (dated by TCRdb to the early 2020s). The library came from the immunoSEQ multiplex PCR assay. TCRdb stores this immuneACCESS table with in-frame sequences only. Part of the clones is absent; in the studies checked, under half of the shortfall reflects unresolved V genes, and no reason is known for the rest. In all, the sample holds around 230,000 clones, and 65% to 90% of those were seen once. The ten largest clonotypes hold approximately 5.1% of the sample. Material: peripheral blood. Receptors were obtained from a man in his fifties or sixties with COVID-19, enrolled during active disease.

This chain connects TRBV15 to TRBJ1-1; D call uncertain. CDR1 is LNHNV, CDR2 YYDKDF, per germline (reference sequence). The CDR3 covers 13 residues. The V end was cut by 0 bases, the J end by 7 bases, with 9 bases between. The DNA of the CDR3 is TGTGCCACCAGCAGAGATCCCGGGGTTGAAGCTTTCTTT. Amino acids: CATSRDPGVEAFF.

J is TRBJ2-1 and V is TRBV5-1; the D gene is possibly TRBD2 (7 bases). The CDR3 covers 16 residues. With 0 bases removed from V and 8 bases from J, the gap between germline ends came to 18 bases. CDR1 and CDR2 from the germline V gene are SGHRS and YFSETQ. The CDR3 DNA is TGCGCCAGCAGCTTGGAAGGGAGGGGGGTATCGGATGAGCAGTTCTTC. Translation gives CASSLEGRGVSDEQFF.